The following is a T cell receptor beta chain sequence with its context. No antigen is known for it. Base qualities are not recorded, but no much larger clone differs from it by a single base. This sample is drawn from a study of human thymus T cells (dated by TCRdb to 2020 to 2021). In terms of the full investigation: The study described the TCR alpha and beta repertoires in about eight infant thymus samples and four matching peripheral blood samples. The infant donors were roughly 6 to 250 days old, and the cohort included five or six males and a couple of females. Here is what the overall study found, with its caveats: V and J gene segment usage appeared biased in both thymic and peripheral blood repertoires. On average, thymus samples gave 800,000 or so unique TCRB clonotypes, whereas blood samples gave roughly 84,000.

The immunoSEQ multiplex PCR assay was used to amplify the TCRB and TCRAD loci from a standardized amount of quality-controlled genomic DNA. Amplicons spanned the V(D)J region at a length sufficient to cover the CDR3 and identify V and J genes. The amplicons were sequenced on an Illumina platform via the commercial immunoSEQ service. In the authors' own workflow: Primer bias and sequencing errors were corrected using previously described methods, and TCRAD and TCRB definitions followed the IMGT database. The repertoires were analysed using immunoSEQ Analyzer 3.0 and VDJTools for basic statistics, V/J segment usage, diversity estimates, rarefaction and pairwise overlap. To estimate diversity, the Chao1, ChaoE, Efron-Thisted, Shannon and inverse Simpson indices were applied, and diversity was also estimated on datasets down-sampled to the smallest sample. Repertoire overlap used strict matching of CDR3 nucleotide sequence, V gene and J gene, with Jaccard-based multidimensional scaling clustering. TCRdb limited this immuneACCESS table to in-frame rearrangements with V and J called. A share of clones is missing; checked studies link under half to unresolved V genes, and the rest is unexplained. Clonal size and the V and J genes are those of that table, whereas D and trimming came from the DNA. This sample is represented by around 45,000 clones; around 95% of them were singletons. Of the sample, roughly 0.16% is held by the ten largest clones.

V is cut by 11 bases and J by 6 bases, and the space between the germline ends is 13 bases. CDR1 and CDR2, per the germline V gene (reference sequence), are SEHNR and FQNEAQ. Taken from cysteine to phenylalanine, the CDR3 has 12 residues. The retained sequence is limited to the CDR3, 36 bases, with the frame set at the first base. The donors were immunologically healthy infants in Finland who had open corrective cardiac surgery for congenital heart defects. For four of the eight donors, a small about 0.5-1 mL aliquot of peripheral blood was collected during surgery. Instead of starting from a fixed cell number, genomic DNA extraction from blood samples used all available leukocytes. ACK lysis buffer was used to remove erythrocytes from blood, and the leukocytes were stored at -70 degrees C as pellets. A QIAsymphony instrument was used to extract genomic DNA from the frozen cell pellets.

The chain uses TRBV7-9 and TRBJ1-4; the D gene lacks a confident call. The sequence came from a girl under three years old with a congenital heart defect but otherwise immunologically healthy. The sample comprised blood. Here the CDR3 is given as CAEEGIDEKLFF. The DNA sequence is TGTGCCGAGGAGGGTATAGATGAAAAACTGTTTTTT.